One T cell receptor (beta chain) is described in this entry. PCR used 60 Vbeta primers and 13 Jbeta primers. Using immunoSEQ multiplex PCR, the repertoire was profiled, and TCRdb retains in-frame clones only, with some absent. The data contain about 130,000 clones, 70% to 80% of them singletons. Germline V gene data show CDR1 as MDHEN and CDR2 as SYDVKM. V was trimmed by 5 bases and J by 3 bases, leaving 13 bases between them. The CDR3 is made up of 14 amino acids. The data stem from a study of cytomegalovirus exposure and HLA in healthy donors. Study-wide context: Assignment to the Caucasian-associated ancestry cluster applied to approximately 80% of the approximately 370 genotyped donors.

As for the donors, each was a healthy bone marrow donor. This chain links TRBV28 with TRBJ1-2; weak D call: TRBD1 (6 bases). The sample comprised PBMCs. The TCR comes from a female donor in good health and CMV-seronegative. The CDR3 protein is CASSLGQRDYGYTF. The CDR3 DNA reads TGTGCCAGCAGTCTCGGACAGAGAGACTATGGCTACACCTTC.